The clone carrying this T cell receptor beta chain was recorded at least ten times. Its antigen is unknown. Germline V lookup: CDR1 SGHTA, CDR2 FQGNSA. V lost 5 bases, J lost 6 bases, and 8 bases lay in between. This CDR3 spans 12 amino acids. Treg sorting used a CD4+CD25+CD127-/low gate. Study results and caveats: Tumor Treg TCRs overlapped most with tumor naive CD4+ cells. The larger cohort examined one V-J beta rearrangement, not whole repertoires. The TCR gene usage of tumor memory CD4+ T cells clustered together with blood and lymph node memory CD4+ cells and with lymph node naive CD4+ cells.

Semi-nested PCR with Nested Universal Primer A followed constant-region reverse priming of full-length variable regions. TCRdb fed the 5' RACE reads into MiXCR, producing one record per CDR3 protein. The sample includes tens of thousands of distinct CDR3 sequences, approximately 26% of them seen just once. The chain links TRBV7-2 to TRBJ2-1; D call uncertain. The receptor's source is a female donor with breast cancer. Sequencing input: tumor-infiltrating Tregs sorted from the breast tumor. CDR3 loop: CASSLYGNEQFF. The CDR3 DNA reads as TGTGCCAGCAGCCTATACGGCAATGAGCAGTTCTTC. Based on the CDR3 plus reference TRBV7-2 and TRBJ2-1, the full variable domain is GAGVSQSPSNKVTEKGKDVELRCDPISGHTALYWYRQSLGQGLEFLIYFQGNSAPDKSGLPSDRFSAERTGGSVSTLTIQRTQQEDSAVYLCASSLYGNEQFFGPGTRLTVL.